The 26 T cell receptor beta chains below were found in one sample sequenced in a study of T cells in Graves' hyperthyroidism and ophthalmopathy. Amplification of TCR beta CDR3 regions used RNA as the template. HTBI primers drove first-round RT-PCR of the TCR CDR3. Via MiXCR, TCRdb re-called the multiplex PCR reads, giving one row per CDR3 protein. The sample shows some 420,000 distinct CDR3 sequences, about 13% of them seen only once. Material: blood. All receptors derive from a woman aged 18-30 years with Graves' hyperthyroidism.

This clonotype was counted only a few times. The gene calls are TRBV5-1 and TRBJ2-1; maybe TRBD1 (6 bases). The CDR3 covers 13 residues. Deletions cut 4 bases from V and 5 bases from J, with 10 bases between. CDR1 and CDR2 from the germline V gene are SGHRS and YFSETQ. CDR3 in DNA: TGCGCCAGCAGCATAGGACAGAACAATGAGCAGTTCTTC. Its protein is CASSIGQNNEQFF.

The sample holds a few counts of this clonotype. This rearrangement joins TRBV12-5 to TRBJ2-3; D is ambiguous. V shed 4 bases and J shed 6 bases, with 11 bases lying between them. The CDR3 is 13 residues long. Germline-derived CDR1 and CDR2 are LGHNT and FRNRAP. The CDR3 DNA sequence: TGTGCTAGTGGTTATTCCCTGGGGGATACGCAGTATTTT. Protein: CASGYSLGDTQYF.

At least ten counts were recorded for this clonotype. The chain is built from TRBV7-9 and TRBJ2-2; D is ambiguous. The germline gives CDR1 SEHNR, CDR2 FQNEAQ (reference sequence). V was trimmed by 5 bases and J by 1 base, leaving 2 bases between them. The CDR3 is 12 amino acids. As DNA, the CDR3 is TGTGCCAGCAGCGAGAACACCGGGGAGCTGTTTTTT. Translation gives CASSENTGELFF.

DNA of the CDR3: TGTGCCAGCAGTTCGGGACAGGGGGAAATAGAGACCCAGTACTTC. Its protein product is CASSSGQGEIETQYF. The chain couples TRBV6-5 to TRBJ2-5; 11 bases are a match to TRBD1. Per germline, CDR1 MNHEY and CDR2 SVGAGI. The V gene end was trimmed by 4 bases and the J gene end by 4 bases; junction bases not matched to a gene: 5. This CDR3 region has 15 residues.

V and J are TRBV30 and TRBJ2-7; D is possibly TRBD1 (7 bases). The V end lost 4 bases, the J end lost 9 bases, and 19 bases lay between the germline ends. The CDR3 consists of 13 residues. Germline assignment: CDR1 GTSNPN and CDR2 SVGIG (reference sequence). The CDR3 region has the DNA TGTGCCTGGAACAACAGGGGAGGTCAGGTGCAGTACTTC. Its translation: CAWNNRGGQVQYF.

This clonotype was picked up a small number of times. The J gene is TRBJ2-3, the V gene TRBV19; 15 bases map to TRBD2. V gave up 5 bases and J gave up 3 bases; unmatched junction bases: 3. Germline-derived CDR1 and CDR2 are LNHDA and SQIVND (reference sequence). This CDR3 region has 16 residues. The CDR3 DNA reads as TGTGCCAGTAGTGTTGGACTAGCGGGAGGGACAGATACGCAGTATTTT. Protein product: CASSVGLAGGTDTQYF.

This clonotype was detected many times. This rearrangement joins TRBV5-1 to TRBJ2-3, with TRBD1 as a possible D gene (6 bases). Germline loops: CDR1 SGHRS, CDR2 YFSETQ. This CDR3 spans 14 amino acids. V shed 3 bases and J shed 5 bases, with 13 bases lying between them. The CDR3 reads CASSSQTGGDTQYF. DNA for the CDR3: TGCGCCAGCAGCTCCCAGACAGGTGGAGATACGCAGTATTTT.

Ten or more counts support this clonotype. This chain connects TRBV5-1 to TRBJ1-4; D gene ambiguous. V lost 2 bases and J lost 7, with 15 bases in between. The germline V gene encodes CDR1 SGHRS and CDR2 YFSETQ. The CDR3 extends over 15 amino acids. The CDR3 DNA reads TGCGCCAGCAGCTTTGGGAGGTCGGATAGTGAAAAACTGTTTTTT. Translated, it gives CASSFGRSDSEKLFF. The full variable domain, rest sourced from reference TRBV5-1 and TRBJ1-4, is KAGVTQTPRYLIKTRGQQVTLSCSPISGHRSVSWYQQTPGQGLQFLFEYFSETQRNKGNFPGRFSGRQFSNSRSEMNVSTLELGDSALYLCASSFGRSDSEKLFFGSGTQLSVL.

About this clonotype itself: A much larger clonotype is one base distant, so this may be a read error. The V call is TRBV6-1, the J call TRBJ2-3; TRBD1 is a possible D gene (5 bases). CDR1 is MNHNS and CDR2 is SASEGT in the germline V gene. The length of the CDR3 is 13 residues. The CDR3 loop reads CASTPASTGTQYF. CDR3 DNA: TGTGCCAGCACTCCAGCCTCCACAGGTACGCAGTATTTT.

This clonotype occurred many times. For the CDR3, the DNA is TGTGCCAGCAGCCCGGGGTGGGACAGGAGCAACTATGGCTACACCTTC. Translating it yields CASSPGWDRSNYGYTF. This chain uses TRBV3-1 with TRBJ1-2, with 8 positions matching TRBD1. This CDR3 spans 16 amino acids. V lost 4 bases and J lost 2; bases outside the gene matches: 9. Germline assignment: CDR1 LGHDT and CDR2 YNNKEL (reference sequence).

Worth noting for this clonotype: One end of the junction fails to match germline, which may point to a read error. The rearrangement links TRBV6-2 or TRBV6-3 to TRBJ2-2, with a possible D match to TRBD2 (6 bases). The CDR3 is 17 residues long. The germline V gene has CDR1 MNHEY and CDR2 SVGEGT. CDR3 amino acids: CSSTRDRTGVRAGELFF. The CDR3, as DNA: TGTTCCAGCACCCGGGATCGAACGGGAGTCAGGGCCGGGGAGCTGTTTTTT.

The rearrangement joins TRBV4-3 to TRBJ2-7; 10 positions agree with TRBD2. CDR3 length: 15 amino acids. Germline V lookup: CDR1 LGHNA, CDR2 YSLEER. The trim removed 2 bases at V and 5 bases at J, leaving 6 bases unmatched. CDR3 region: CASSQNLAGVNEQYF. The CDR3, as DNA: TGCGCCAGCAGCCAAAACCTAGCGGGAGTAAACGAGCAGTACTTC.

This clonotype showed up many times. The chain combines TRBV18 with TRBJ2-7; a possible D gene is TRBD1 (6 bases). This CDR3 is built from 13 residues. CDR1 and CDR2 from the germline V gene are KGHSH and LQKENI. The germline V and J ends were trimmed by 3 bases and 7 bases, with 13 bases remaining between them. The CDR3 reads CASSPGTSGEQYF. CDR3 DNA: TGTGCCAGCTCACCTGGGACATCAGGTGAGCAGTACTTC.

The chain has TRBV29-1 and TRBJ2-1; D remains ambiguous. Per germline, CDR1 SQVTM and CDR2 ANQGSEA. The CDR3 totals 14 residues. Trimming removed 6 bases at V and 3 bases at J, with 15 bases between. The CDR3 here is CSVSLLLHYNEQFF. The CDR3 nucleotides read TGCAGCGTATCTTTATTACTTCACTACAATGAGCAGTTCTTC.

This clonotype has only a few counts. V and J are TRBV3-1 and TRBJ2-5; no reliable D call. CDR3 length: 17 residues. The V end was cut by 8 bases, the J end by 1 base, with 23 bases between. Germline CDR1 reads LGHDT; CDR2 reads YNNKEL (reference sequence). Written as DNA, the CDR3 is TGTGCCAGCGGCAACTTAAACGGTCAGCAGACCCAAGAGACCCAGTACTTC. This translates into CASGNLNGQQTQETQYF.

V gene TRBV30 combines with J gene TRBJ1-5; D is unclear. The CDR3 length is 13 residues. The V end lost 1 base, the J end lost 1 base, and 5 bases lay between the germline ends. Germline V lookup: CDR1 GTSNPN, CDR2 SVGIG (reference sequence). Here the CDR3 DNA reads TGTGCCTGGAGTGAATCCAGCAATCAGCCCCAGCATTTT. Its protein is CAWSESSNQPQHF.

Ten or more counts support this clonotype. The chain combines TRBV19 with TRBJ1-1; no clear D. V was pared by 3 bases and J by 1 base, with 6 bases between. Germline CDR1 reads LNHDA; CDR2 reads SQIVND (reference sequence). The CDR3 runs 13 residues. CDR3 protein: CASSILENTEAFF. Written as DNA, the CDR3 is TGTGCCAGTAGTATCTTAGAGAACACTGAAGCTTTCTTT.

This clonotype was observed a handful of times. This chain uses TRBV19 with TRBJ1-2; 7 nucleotides match TRBD1. With V trimmed by 6 bases and J by 7 bases, 20 bases remained unmatched. This CDR3 is 17 amino acids long. Germline CDR1 reads LNHDA; CDR2 reads SQIVND (reference sequence). The CDR3 loop is CASSRDSGNAFLGGYTF. The CDR3 DNA reads as TGTGCCAGTAGCAGGGACAGCGGAAACGCGTTCTTGGGTGGCTACACCTTC.

Details on this clonotype: One base away lies a much larger clone, so this may be a sequencing read error. The V gene is TRBV27, the J gene TRBJ2-7; no definite D call. Germline values: CDR1 MNHEY, CDR2 SMNVEV (reference sequence). V was pared by 4 bases and J by 0 bases, with 10 bases between. The CDR3 sequence is 14 residues long. CDR3 nucleotides: TGTGCCAGCAGTTCTATAGGAGCCTCCTACGAGCAGTACTTC. It encodes CASSSIGASYEQYF.

This clonotype was observed at least ten times. CDR3 residues: CASSPAGSGYEQYF. The CDR3 bases are TGTGCCAGCAGCCCCGCGGGTAGCGGATACGAGCAGTACTTC. The gene calls are TRBV6-1 and TRBJ2-7, with a weak D call TRBD2 (6 bases). CDR1 is MNHNS and CDR2 is SASEGT in the germline V gene. Trimming took off 6 bases at V and 4 bases at J, with 16 bases between the two ends. There are 14 residues in the CDR3.

This clonotype has a count of ten or more. The chain couples TRBV10-2 to TRBJ2-3; 9 positions agree with TRBD2. V shed 7 bases and J 1 base; nucleotides not matched to a gene: 0. Germline V gene sequence: CDR1 WSHSY, CDR2 SAAADI. This CDR3 has 13 residues. CDR3 bases: TGCGCCAGCATAGCGGGAGGCACAGATACGCAGTATTTT. Its translation: CASIAGGTDTQYF.

The chain links TRBV12-3 or TRBV12-4 to TRBJ2-2, with D perhaps TRBD2 (5 bases). V lost 5 bases, J lost 0 bases, and 10 bases lay in between. This CDR3 has 15 amino acids. The CDR3 spells CASSPIAPNTGELFF. DNA for the CDR3: TGTGCCAGCAGTCCAATAGCGCCGAACACCGGGGAGCTGTTTTTT.

This clonotype was detected ten times or more. This chain joins TRBV20-1 and TRBJ2-7; 13 bases are shared with TRBD2. The V and J ends lost 3 bases and 2 bases, in that order; junction bases with no gene match: 10. This CDR3 has 17 amino acids. Looked up from germline, CDR1 is DFQATT and CDR2 is SNEGSKA (reference sequence). The CDR3 spells CSARTGGLAGDAYEQYF. The CDR3 bases are TGCAGTGCTAGGACAGGAGGACTAGCGGGAGATGCCTACGAGCAGTACTTC.

This clonotype was observed at least ten times. The V gene is TRBV28, the J gene TRBJ2-7; D is ambiguous. Trimming took off 10 bases at V and 4 bases at J, with 14 bases between the two ends. CDR3 size: 12 residues. Germline CDR1 and CDR2: MDHEN and SYDVKM. CDR3 DNA sequence: TGTGCCACCGCCCTGGAACTATACGAGCAGTACTTC. It translates to CATALELYEQYF.

This clonotype showed up many times. The rearrangement links TRBV11-2 to TRBJ2-5, with a tentative D call TRBD2 (6 bases). Deletions cut 4 bases from V and 6 bases from J, with 24 bases between. CDR1 and CDR2 (germline): SGHAT, FQNNGV. The CDR3 runs to 17 residues. CDR3 residues: CASSYTPAARERKTQYF. The CDR3 DNA reads as TGTGCCAGCAGCTATACCCCGGCGGCGCGGGAAAGGAAGACCCAGTACTTC.

This clonotype was detected only a few times. The CDR3 protein is CASSQEGLLAGAYEQYF. CDR3 bases: TGTGCCAGCAGCCAAGAGGGACTCCTAGCGGGAGCCTACGAGCAGTACTTC. V gene TRBV4-2 combines with J gene TRBJ2-7, with 10 bases identical to TRBD2. Trimming removed 0 bases from V and 2 bases from J; junction bases left unmatched: 7. The CDR3 has 17 residues. Germline V CDR1 and CDR2: LGHNA, YNFKEQ.